This TCR beta chain was sequenced during a study of blood T cells in healthy people across ages. Study-wide findings and caveats: Bulk PBMC profiling left naive and antigen-experienced comparisons inconclusive. Naive T cell percentage strongly correlated with TCR beta diversity. The recorded TCR beta diversity per million T cells decreased in a roughly linear manner with age.

This clonotype was counted a few times. Antigen specificity is unknown. V was shortened by 2 bases and J by 8 bases, with 9 bases between the two germline ends. The CDR3 consists of 12 residues. The V gene's germline CDR1 is PRHDT and CDR2 FYEKMQ (reference sequence). Primed by a sample-barcoded 5' primer and a J-beta primer mix, a second PCR proceeded for 7 to 11 cycles. The template-switch adaptor, which had 12 random nucleotides, put a tag on each cDNA molecule. Each CDR3 protein is one row after TCRdb ran MiXCR on the 5' RACE reads. The sample has around 990,000 distinct CDR3 sequences, roughly two fifths seen once.

The V call is TRBV13, the J call TRBJ1-1; D not resolved. Sequenced material: blood. This TCR came from a man between 18 and 29 years old in good health. The CDR3 nucleotides read TGTGCCAGCAGCTTATTTGTCGGAGAAGCTTTCTTT. Translating gives CASSLFVGEAFF.